The TCR beta chain under discussion was sequenced for a study of T cells after yellow fever vaccination. This clonotype was counted a single time. Its antigen is undetermined. Study results and limitations: It was the secondary response that reached its peak faster, day 5 versus 15, but it was weaker. Booster sampling recovered most clones from primary vaccination (96% CD4, around 88% CD8).

Generation of TCR cDNA used 5'RACE template switching (which added a universal primer site and UMIs). MiXCR, run by TCRdb on the 5' RACE reads, gives a single entry per CDR3 protein. Of a few hundred thousand distinct CDR3 sequences in the sample, around 17% were seen once. J gave up 6 bases and V 4 bases, and 6 bases lay outside the gene matches. The length of the CDR3 is 13 residues. The V gene's germline CDR1 is SGHRS and CDR2 YFSETQ. The V and J genes are TRBV5-1 and TRBJ1-1; 7 positions match TRBD1. Sample: PBMCs, taken about 5 days after the first yellow fever vaccination. The TCR comes from a man in his late teens or twenties who received the YFV17D yellow fever vaccine. The CDR3 nucleotides read TGCGCCAGCAGCGGAGGGACAGCATCTGAAGCTTTCTTT. It is translated as CASSGGTASEAFF.